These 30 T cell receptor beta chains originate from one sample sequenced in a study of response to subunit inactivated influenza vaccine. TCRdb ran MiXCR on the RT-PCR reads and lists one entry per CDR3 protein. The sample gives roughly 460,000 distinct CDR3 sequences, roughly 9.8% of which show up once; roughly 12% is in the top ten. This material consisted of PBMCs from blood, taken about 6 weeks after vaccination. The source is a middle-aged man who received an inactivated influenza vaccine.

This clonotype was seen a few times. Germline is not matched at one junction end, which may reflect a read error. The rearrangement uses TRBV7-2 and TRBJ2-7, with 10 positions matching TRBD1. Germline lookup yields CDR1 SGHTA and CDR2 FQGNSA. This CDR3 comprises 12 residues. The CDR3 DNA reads TGTGCCAGCAGCTTAGTGGGACAGGGGAAGCACTTC. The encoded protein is CASSLVGQGKHF.

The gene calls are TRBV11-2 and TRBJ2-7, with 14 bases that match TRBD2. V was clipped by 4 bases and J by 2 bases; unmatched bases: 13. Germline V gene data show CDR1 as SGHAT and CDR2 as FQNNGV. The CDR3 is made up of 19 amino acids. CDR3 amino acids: CASSSPPGLAGAGAYEQYF. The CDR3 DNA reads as TGTGCCAGCAGCTCTCCCCCGGGACTAGCGGGAGCTGGGGCCTACGAGCAGTACTTC.

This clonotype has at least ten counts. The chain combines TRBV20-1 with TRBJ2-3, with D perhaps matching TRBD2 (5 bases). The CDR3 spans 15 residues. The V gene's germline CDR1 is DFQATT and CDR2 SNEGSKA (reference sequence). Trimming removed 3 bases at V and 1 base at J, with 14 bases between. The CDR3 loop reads CSASSSLRGTDTQYF. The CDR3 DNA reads TGCAGTGCTAGTTCTAGCCTTAGAGGCACAGATACGCAGTATTTT.

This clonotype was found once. The CDR3 coding sequence is TGTGCCACCTCCCGGGGCAGGGACCCCTACGAGCAGTACTTC. Amino acids: CATSRGRDPYEQYF. The rearrangement joins TRBV24-1 to TRBJ2-7; either TRBD1 or TRBD2 may supply D (5 bases each). The CDR3 has 14 amino acids. CDR1 is KGHDR, CDR2 SFDVKD, per germline. V lost 9 bases and J lost 2, with 16 bases in between.

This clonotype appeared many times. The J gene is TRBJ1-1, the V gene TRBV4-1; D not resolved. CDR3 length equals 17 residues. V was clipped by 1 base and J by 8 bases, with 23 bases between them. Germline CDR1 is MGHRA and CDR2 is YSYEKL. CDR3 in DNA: TGCGCCAGCAGCCAAGGAAGTTGGGCAGGCCCCGCGTCAGAAGCTTTCTTT. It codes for CASSQGSWAGPASEAFF.

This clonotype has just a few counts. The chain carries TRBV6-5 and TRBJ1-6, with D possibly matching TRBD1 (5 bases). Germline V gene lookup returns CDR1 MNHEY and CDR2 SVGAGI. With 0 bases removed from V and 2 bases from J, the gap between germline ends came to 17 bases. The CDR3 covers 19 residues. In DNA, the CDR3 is TGTGCCAGCAGTTACTCCACACACCTCAGGGAGCCCTATAATTCACCCCTCCACTTT. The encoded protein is CASSYSTHLREPYNSPLHF.

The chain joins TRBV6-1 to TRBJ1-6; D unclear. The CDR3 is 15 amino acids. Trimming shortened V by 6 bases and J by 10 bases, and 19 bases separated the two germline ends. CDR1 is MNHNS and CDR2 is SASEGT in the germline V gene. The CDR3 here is CASRVMKDLRSPLHF. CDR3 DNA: TGTGCCAGCAGGGTGATGAAGGACCTTCGATCACCCCTCCACTTT.

CDR3 DNA: TGTGCCAGCAGCCGCCGGGAGCTGCCATACAATGAGCAGTTCTTC. Its translation is CASSRRELPYNEQFF. V gene TRBV14 combines with J gene TRBJ2-1, with a tentative D call TRBD2 (6 bases). Per the germline V gene, CDR1 is SGHDN and CDR2 is FVKESK. The CDR3 consists of 15 residues. V was cut by 4 bases and J by 4 bases, with 14 bases left in between. The variable domain in full, with the rest retrieved from reference TRBV14 and TRBJ2-1, is EAGVTQFPSHSVIEKGQTVTLRCDPISGHDNLYWYRRVMGKEIKFLLHFVKESKQDESGMPNNRFLAERTGGTYSTLKVQPAELEDSGVYFCASSRRELPYNEQFFGPGTRLTVL.

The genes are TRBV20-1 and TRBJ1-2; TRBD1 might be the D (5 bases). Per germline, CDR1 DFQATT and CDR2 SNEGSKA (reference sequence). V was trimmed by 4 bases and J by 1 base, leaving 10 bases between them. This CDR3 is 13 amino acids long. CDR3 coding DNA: TGCAGTGCTAAGGGGAACCTTAACTATGGCTACACCTTC. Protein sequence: CSAKGNLNYGYTF.

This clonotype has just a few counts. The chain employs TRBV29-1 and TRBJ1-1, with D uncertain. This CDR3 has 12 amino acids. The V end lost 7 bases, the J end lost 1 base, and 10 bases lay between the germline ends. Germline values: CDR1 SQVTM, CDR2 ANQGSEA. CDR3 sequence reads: CSAGWPNTEAFF. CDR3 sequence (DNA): TGCAGCGCGGGATGGCCGAACACTGAAGCTTTCTTT.

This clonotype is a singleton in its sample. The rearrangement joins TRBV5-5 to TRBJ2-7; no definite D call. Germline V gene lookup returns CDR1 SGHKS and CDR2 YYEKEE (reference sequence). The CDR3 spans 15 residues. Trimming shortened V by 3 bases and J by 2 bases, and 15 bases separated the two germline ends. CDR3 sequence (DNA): TGTGCCAGCAGCTACGACCGGTTGGCGACCTACGAGCAGTACTTC. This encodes CASSYDRLATYEQYF.

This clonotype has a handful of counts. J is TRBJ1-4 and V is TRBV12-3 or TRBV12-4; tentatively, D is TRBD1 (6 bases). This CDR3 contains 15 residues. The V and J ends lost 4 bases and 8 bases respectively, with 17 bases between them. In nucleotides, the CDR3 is TGTGCCAGCAGTTACCTGGGACACTCCACGGAAAAACTGTTTTTT. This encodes CASSYLGHSTEKLFF.

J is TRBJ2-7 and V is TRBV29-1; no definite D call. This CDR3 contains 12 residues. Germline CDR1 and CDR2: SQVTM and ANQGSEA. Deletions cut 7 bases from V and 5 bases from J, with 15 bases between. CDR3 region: CSARAPSHEQYF. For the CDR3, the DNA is TGCAGCGCCCGGGCCCCATCCCACGAGCAGTACTTC.

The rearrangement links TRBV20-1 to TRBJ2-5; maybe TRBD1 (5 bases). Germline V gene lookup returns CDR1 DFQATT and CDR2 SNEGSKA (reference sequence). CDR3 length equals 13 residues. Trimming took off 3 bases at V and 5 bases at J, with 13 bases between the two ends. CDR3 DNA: TGCAGTGCTAGGGGGCAGCTCTGGGAGACCCAGTACTTC. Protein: CSARGQLWETQYF.

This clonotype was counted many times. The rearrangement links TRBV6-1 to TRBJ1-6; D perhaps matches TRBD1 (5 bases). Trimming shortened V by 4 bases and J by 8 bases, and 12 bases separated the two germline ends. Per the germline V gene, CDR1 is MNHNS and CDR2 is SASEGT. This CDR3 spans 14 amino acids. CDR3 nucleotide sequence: TGTGCCAGCAGTGCTCCAGGGTGGCATTCACCCCTCCACTTT. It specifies CASSAPGWHSPLHF.

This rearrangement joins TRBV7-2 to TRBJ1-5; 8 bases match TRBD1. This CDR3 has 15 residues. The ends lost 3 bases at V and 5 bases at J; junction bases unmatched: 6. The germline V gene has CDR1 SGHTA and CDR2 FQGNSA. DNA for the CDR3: TGTGCCAGCAGCTTTGACAGGGGAGGGGATCAGCCCCAGCATTTT. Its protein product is CASSFDRGGDQPQHF.

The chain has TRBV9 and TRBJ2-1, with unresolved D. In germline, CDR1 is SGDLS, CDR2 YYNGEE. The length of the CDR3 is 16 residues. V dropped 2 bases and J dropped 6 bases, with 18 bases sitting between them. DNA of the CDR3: TGTGCCAGCAGCGTTCTTACTGGGGTGGGTGGCAATGAGCAGTTCTTC. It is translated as CASSVLTGVGGNEQFF. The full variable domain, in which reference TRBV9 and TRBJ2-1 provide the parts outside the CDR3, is DSGVTQTPKHLITATGQRVTLRCSPRSGDLSVYWYQQSLDQGLQFLIQYYNGEERAKGNILERFSAQQFPDLHSELNLSSLELGDSALYFCASSVLTGVGGNEQFFGPGTRLTVL.

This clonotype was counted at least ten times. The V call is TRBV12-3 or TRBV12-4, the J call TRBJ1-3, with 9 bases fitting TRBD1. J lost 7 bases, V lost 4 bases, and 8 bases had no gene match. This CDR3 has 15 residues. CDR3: CASSSRTGAWNTIYF. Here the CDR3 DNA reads TGTGCCAGCAGTTCTCGGACAGGGGCCTGGAACACCATATATTTT.

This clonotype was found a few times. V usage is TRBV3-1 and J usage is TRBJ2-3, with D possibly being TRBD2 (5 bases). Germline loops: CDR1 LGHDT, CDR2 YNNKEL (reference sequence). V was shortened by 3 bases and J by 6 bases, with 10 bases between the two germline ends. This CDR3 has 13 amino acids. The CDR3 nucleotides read TGTGCCAGCAGCCACTCGGGGTCGGATACGCAGTATTTT. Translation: CASSHSGSDTQYF.

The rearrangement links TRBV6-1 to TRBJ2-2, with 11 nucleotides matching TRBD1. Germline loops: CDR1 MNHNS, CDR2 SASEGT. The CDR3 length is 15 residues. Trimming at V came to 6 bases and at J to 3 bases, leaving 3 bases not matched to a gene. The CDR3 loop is CASRPGQGDTGELFF. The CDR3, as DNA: TGTGCCAGCAGGCCGGGACAGGGGGACACCGGGGAGCTGTTTTTT.

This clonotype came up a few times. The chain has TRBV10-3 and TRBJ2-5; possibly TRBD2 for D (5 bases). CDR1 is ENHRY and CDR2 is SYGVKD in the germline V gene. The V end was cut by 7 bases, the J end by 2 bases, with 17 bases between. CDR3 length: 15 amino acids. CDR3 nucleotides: TGTGCCATCAAGAAAGAACCGGGGTATCAAGAGACCCAGTACTTC. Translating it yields CAIKKEPGYQETQYF.

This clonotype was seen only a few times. The CDR3 DNA follows: TGTGCCAGCAGCCAAAAAGCGGGGCAAGAGACCCAGTACTTC. Its translation: CASSQKAGQETQYF. This chain uses TRBV7-2 with TRBJ2-5; 7 bases match TRBD2. This CDR3 has 14 amino acids. Trimming cost V 5 bases and J 2 bases; bases outside gene matches: 5. Germline-derived CDR1 and CDR2 are SGHTA and FQGNSA.

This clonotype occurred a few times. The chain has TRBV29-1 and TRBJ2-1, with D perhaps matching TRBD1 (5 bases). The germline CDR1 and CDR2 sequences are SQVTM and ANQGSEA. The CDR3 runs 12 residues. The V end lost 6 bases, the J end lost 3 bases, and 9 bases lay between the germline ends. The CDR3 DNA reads TGCAGCGTGAGCAGGGACTACAATGAGCAGTTCTTC. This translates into CSVSRDYNEQFF.

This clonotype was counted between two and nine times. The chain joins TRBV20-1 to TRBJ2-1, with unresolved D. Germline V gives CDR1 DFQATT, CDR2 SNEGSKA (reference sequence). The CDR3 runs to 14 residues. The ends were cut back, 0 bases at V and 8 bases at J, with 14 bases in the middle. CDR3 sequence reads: CSARDRNPLHEQFF. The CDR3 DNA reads TGCAGTGCTAGAGATAGGAACCCTCTCCATGAGCAGTTCTTC.

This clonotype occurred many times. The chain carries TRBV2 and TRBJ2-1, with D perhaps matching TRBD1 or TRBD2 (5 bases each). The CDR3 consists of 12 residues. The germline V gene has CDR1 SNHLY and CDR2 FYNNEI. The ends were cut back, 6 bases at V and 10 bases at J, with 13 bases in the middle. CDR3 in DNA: TGTGCCAGCAGCGGGACCCGACGGGAGCAGTTCTTC. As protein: CASSGTRREQFF.

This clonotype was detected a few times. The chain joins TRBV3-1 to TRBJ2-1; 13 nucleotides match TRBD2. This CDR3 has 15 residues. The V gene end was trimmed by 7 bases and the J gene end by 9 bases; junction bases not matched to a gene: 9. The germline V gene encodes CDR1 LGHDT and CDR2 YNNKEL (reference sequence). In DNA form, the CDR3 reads TGTGCCAGCAACCTACTAGCGGGAGGGCCGGGTGAGCAGTTCTTC. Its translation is CASNLLAGGPGEQFF.

CDR3 in DNA: TGCAGTGCTAGACGGGACAGGGGCTACGAGCAGTACTTC. This translates into CSARRDRGYEQYF. The chain carries TRBV20-1 and TRBJ2-7; 10 positions agree with TRBD1. CDR1 is DFQATT and CDR2 is SNEGSKA in the germline V gene (reference sequence). This CDR3 contains 13 residues. Unmatched junction bases numbered 1, after V lost 2 bases and J lost 3 bases.

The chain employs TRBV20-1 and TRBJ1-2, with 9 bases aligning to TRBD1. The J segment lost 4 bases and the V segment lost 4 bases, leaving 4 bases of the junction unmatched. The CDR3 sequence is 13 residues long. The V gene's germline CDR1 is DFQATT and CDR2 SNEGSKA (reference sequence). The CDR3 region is CSAKTGGTYGYTF. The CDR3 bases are TGCAGTGCTAAAACAGGGGGCACCTATGGCTACACCTTC.

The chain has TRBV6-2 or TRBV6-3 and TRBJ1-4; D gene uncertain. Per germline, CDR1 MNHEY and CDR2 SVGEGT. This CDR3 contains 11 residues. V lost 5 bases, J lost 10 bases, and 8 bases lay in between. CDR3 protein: CASSIGRKLFF. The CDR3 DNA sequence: TGTGCCAGCAGTATTGGAAGAAAACTGTTTTTT.

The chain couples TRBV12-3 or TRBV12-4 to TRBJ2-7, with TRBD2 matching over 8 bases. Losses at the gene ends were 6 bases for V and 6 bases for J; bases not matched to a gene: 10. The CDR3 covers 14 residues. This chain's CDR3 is CASSQTGTRGEQYF. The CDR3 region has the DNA TGTGCCAGCAGCCAGACCGGGACTAGGGGCGAGCAGTACTTC.